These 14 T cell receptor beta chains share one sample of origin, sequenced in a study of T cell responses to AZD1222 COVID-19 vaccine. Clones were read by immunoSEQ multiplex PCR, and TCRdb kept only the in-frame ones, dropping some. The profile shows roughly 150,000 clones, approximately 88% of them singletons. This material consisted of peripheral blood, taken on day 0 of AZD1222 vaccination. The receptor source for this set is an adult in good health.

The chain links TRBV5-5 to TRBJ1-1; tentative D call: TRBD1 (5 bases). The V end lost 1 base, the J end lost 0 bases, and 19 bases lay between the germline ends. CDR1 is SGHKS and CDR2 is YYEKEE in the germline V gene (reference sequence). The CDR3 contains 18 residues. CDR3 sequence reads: CASSLWGRGHLLNTEAFF. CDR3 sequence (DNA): TGTGCCAGCAGCTTGTGGGGACGGGGCCATCTGCTGAACACTGAAGCTTTCTTT.

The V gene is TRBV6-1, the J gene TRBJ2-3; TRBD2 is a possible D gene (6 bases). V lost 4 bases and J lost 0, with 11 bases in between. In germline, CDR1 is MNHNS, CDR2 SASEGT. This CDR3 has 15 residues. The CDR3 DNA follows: TGTGCCAGCAGTGCCCCGGGACTGAGCACAGATACGCAGTATTTT. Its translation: CASSAPGLSTDTQYF.

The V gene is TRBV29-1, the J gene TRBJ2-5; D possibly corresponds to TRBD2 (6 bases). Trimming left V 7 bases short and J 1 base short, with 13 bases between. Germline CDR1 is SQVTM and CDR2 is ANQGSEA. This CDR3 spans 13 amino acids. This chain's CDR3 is CSASGLPQETQYF. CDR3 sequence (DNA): TGCAGCGCCTCGGGACTCCCCCAAGAGACCCAGTACTTC.

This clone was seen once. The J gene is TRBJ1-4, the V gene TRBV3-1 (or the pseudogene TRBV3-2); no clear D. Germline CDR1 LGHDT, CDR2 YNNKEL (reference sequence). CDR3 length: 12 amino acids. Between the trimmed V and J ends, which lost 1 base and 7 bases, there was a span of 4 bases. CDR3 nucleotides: TGTGCCAGCAGCCAAGGAGGTGAAAAACTGTTTTTT. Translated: CASSQGGEKLFF.

The CDR3, as DNA: TGCGCCAGCCCAAGAGAGGAGGCAAGGGATGAGCAGTTCTTC. This sequence encodes CASPREEARDEQFF. This sequence joins TRBV23-1 and TRBJ2-1, with D tentatively TRBD2 (5 bases). TRBV23-1 is filed as an ORF, its function uncertain. The CDR3 loop spans 14 amino acids. V was clipped by 8 bases and J by 8 bases, with 19 bases between them.

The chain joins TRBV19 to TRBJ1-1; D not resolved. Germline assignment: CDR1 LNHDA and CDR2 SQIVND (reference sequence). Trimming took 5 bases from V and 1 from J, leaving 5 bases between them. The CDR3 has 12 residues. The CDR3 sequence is CASSLWNTEAFF. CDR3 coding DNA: TGTGCCAGTAGTCTATGGAACACTGAAGCTTTCTTT.

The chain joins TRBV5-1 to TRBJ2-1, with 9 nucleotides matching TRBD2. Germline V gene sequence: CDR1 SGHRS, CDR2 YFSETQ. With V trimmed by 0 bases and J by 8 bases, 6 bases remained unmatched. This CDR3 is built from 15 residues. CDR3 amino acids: CASSLASGKVDEQFF. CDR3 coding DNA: TGCGCCAGCAGCTTGGCTAGCGGGAAGGTCGATGAGCAGTTCTTC.

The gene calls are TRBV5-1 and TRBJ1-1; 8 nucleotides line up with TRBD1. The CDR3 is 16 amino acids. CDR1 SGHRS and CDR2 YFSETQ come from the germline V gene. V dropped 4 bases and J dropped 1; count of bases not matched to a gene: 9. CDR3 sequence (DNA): TGCGCCAGCAGCCTCAGGGGGCCAGGGCAGAACACTGAAGCTTTCTTT. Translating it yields CASSLRGPGQNTEAFF. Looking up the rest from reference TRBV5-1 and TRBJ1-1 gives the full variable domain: KAGVTQTPRYLIKTRGQQVTLSCSPISGHRSVSWYQQTPGQGLQFLFEYFSETQRNKGNFPGRFSGRQFSNSRSEMNVSTLELGDSALYLCASSLRGPGQNTEAFFGQGTRLTVV.

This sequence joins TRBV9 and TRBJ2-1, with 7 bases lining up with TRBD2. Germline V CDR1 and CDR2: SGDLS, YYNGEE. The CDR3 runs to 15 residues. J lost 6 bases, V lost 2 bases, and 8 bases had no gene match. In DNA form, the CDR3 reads TGTGCCAGCAGCGTGAGCGGGAACGGGGGCAATGAGCAGTTCTTC. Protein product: CASSVSGNGGNEQFF.

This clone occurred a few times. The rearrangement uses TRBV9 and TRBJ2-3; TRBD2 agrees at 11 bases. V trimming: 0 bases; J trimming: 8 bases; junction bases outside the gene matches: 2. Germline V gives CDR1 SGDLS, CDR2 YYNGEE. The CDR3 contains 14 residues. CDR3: CASSVGLAGSTQYF. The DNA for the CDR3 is TGTGCCAGCAGCGTAGGACTAGCGGGAAGTACGCAGTATTTT.

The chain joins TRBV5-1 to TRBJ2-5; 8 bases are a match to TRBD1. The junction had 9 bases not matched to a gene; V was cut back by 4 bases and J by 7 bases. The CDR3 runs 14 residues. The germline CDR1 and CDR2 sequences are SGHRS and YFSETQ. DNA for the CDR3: TGCGCCAGCAGCCTACGACAGGGGACAACGACCCAGTACTTC. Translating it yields CASSLRQGTTTQYF.

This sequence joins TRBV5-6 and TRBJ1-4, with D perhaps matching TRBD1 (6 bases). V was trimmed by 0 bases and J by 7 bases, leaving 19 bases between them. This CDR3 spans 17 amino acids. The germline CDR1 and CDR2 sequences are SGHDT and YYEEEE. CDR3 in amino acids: CASSLGPYRAGGEKLFF. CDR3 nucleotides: TGTGCCAGCAGCTTGGGACCTTACAGGGCCGGAGGTGAAAAACTGTTTTTT.

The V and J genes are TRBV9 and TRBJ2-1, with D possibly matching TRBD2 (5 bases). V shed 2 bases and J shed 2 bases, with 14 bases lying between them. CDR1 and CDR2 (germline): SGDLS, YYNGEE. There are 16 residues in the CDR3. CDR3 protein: CASSVRSGAAYNEQFF. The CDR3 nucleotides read TGTGCCAGCAGCGTTAGGTCCGGAGCGGCCTACAATGAGCAGTTCTTC.

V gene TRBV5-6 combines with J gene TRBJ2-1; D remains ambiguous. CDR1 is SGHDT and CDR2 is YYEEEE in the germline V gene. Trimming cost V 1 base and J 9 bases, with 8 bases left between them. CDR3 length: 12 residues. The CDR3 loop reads CASSLMRLEQFF. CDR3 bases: TGTGCCAGCAGCTTGATGCGGCTTGAGCAGTTCTTC.